The sequence of this T cell receptor (beta chain) was determined in a study of chemoradiotherapy in HPV16-positive cancers. Across the study: A couple of HPV16-positive patients' cells yielded candidate HPV-specific clones and common motifs. Whole-study findings and limits: Better recurrence-free survival went with HPV-responsive T-cell expansion in HPV16-positive patients. Candidate HPV-specific clones and E7-related TCR motifs grew in tumor during treatment.

The method was immunoSEQ multiplex PCR; TCRdb's version includes in-frame clones alone and lacks a portion of them. The sample lists some 32,000 clones; 80% to 90% were seen once. Comments on this clone: Its antigen is unidentified.

V lost 7 bases and J lost 6, with 11 bases in between. This CDR3 is 12 amino acids long. The germline gives CDR1 LNHDA, CDR2 SQIVND (reference sequence). Sequenced material: blood, taken from a patient who underwent chemoradiotherapy. This clonotype was sampled from a human donor with HPV-associated anogenital cancer. The rearrangement links TRBV19 to TRBJ2-3; D is ambiguous. This CDR3 is CASTVTMDTQYF. In nucleotides, the CDR3 is TGTGCCAGTACCGTAACTATGGATACGCAGTATTTT. The entire variable domain, with the rest obtained from reference TRBV19 and TRBJ2-3, is as follows: DGGITQSPKYLFRKEGQNVTLSCEQNLNHDAMYWYRQDPGQGLRLIYYSQIVNDFQKGDIAEGYSVSREKKESFPLTVTSAQKNPTAFYLCASTVTMDTQYFGPGTRLTVL.